The TCR beta chain described here comes from a study of cytomegalovirus exposure and HLA in healthy donors. Study-wide points: Apart from CMV serostatus, no immune exposure information was available.

The CDR3 has 15 residues. V gave up 5 bases and J gave up 4 bases; unmatched junction bases: 12. Germline assignment: CDR1 SQVTM and CDR2 ANQGSEA. PCR primers comprised 60 Vbeta and 13 Jbeta primers. Method: immunoSEQ multiplex PCR; TCRdb's copy keeps in-frame clones and lacks some. The sample includes approximately 40,000 clones, roughly 79% seen only once; the top ten take almost 9.5%. About this clone: Its antigen is still unknown.

This chain links TRBV29-1 with TRBJ2-7; 9 bases agree with TRBD2. Source material: PBMCs. The source is a middle-aged woman in good health and CMV-seronegative. The CDR3 is CSVKGGSSGGYEQYF. In DNA, the CDR3 is TGCAGCGTTAAAGGGGGTTCGAGCGGGGGGTACGAGCAGTACTTC.